The subject of this entry is one T cell receptor (beta chain). The data originate from a study of blood T cell repertoires in COVID-19. How the authors handled the data: For nucleated cells, counts were estimated from reference gene primer amplification. Clones were sequenced by immunoSEQ multiplex PCR, and TCRdb holds only the in-frame ones, with some missing. V and J calls and clone size are given by that table; D and trimming were obtained from the DNA. The table lists some 90,000 clones, 65% to 85% of them singletons. Sequenced input: peripheral blood. The TCR comes from a man aged 55-75 years with acute or convalescent COVID-19.

Here the CDR3 DNA reads TGTGCCAGCAGCTTAGAATGGGCCTTACCTCAAGAGACCCAGTACTTC. It is translated as CASSLEWALPQETQYF. This sequence joins TRBV7-8 and TRBJ2-5; no clear D. CDR1 is SGHVS and CDR2 is FQNEAQ in the germline V gene. The CDR3 consists of 16 residues. Deletions cut 1 base from V and 2 bases from J, with 14 bases between.